This TCR beta chain was retrieved from a study of monozygotic twins with inflammatory bowel disease. After skipping T cell sorting, the authors isolated total RNA from whole blood. TCRdb re-analyzed the 5' RACE reads; it lists each CDR3 protein once, without DNA. This sample contains 200,000 to 250,000 distinct CDR3 sequences. General observations from the study: IBD patients displayed reduced TCRbeta diversity (inverse Simpson) when set against healthy co-twins. Among patients, repertoires may have gained variability from differing immunosuppressive treatments.

Concerning this clonotype: Antigen unknown.

The sequence derives from a human donor with ulcerative colitis or Crohn's disease, or a healthy co-twin of an affected twin (not recorded which). The sample consisted of blood.

The CDR3 is CASSLGLDRLYGYTF. V gene TRBV7-9 combines with J gene TRBJ1-2; TCRdb gives TRBD1 as the D gene, but with no DNA this cannot be confirmed. The CDR3 extends over 15 amino acids. Per the germline V gene, CDR1 is SEHNR and CDR2 is FQNEAQ (reference sequence).